These 25 T cell receptor beta chains were all obtained from the same sample, sequenced in a study of T cells in localized non-small cell lung cancer (TCRdb year 2020). The method behind the library was the immunoSEQ multiplex PCR assay. TCRdb took this table from immuneACCESS and kept in-frame rearrangements with V and J called. Such tables lack part of the clones; where checked against another copy, unresolved V genes explain under half of the gap, and the rest is unexplained. The sample contains under 15,000 clones, approximately 80% of them found a single time. The top ten hold roughly 28% of the sample. This specimen consisted of peripheral blood, obtained before any cancer treatment. All receptors derive from a male donor older than 55 with stage I squamous cell lung carcinoma.

V usage is TRBV7-8 and J usage is TRBJ2-7, with D possibly TRBD2 on 6 matching bases. The CDR3 has 13 residues. V was clipped by 5 bases and J by 6 bases, with 14 bases between them. Germline V CDR1 and CDR2: SGHVS, FQNEAQ. The CDR3 DNA is TGTGCCAGCAGCGTACTAGCAGGAGGCGAGCAGTACTTC. Protein sequence: CASSVLAGGEQYF. Full variable domain (missing parts from reference TRBV7-8 and TRBJ2-7): GAGVSQSPRYKVAKRGQDVALRCDPISGHVSLFWYQQALGQGPEFLTYFQNEAQLDKSGLPSDRFFAERPEGSVSTLKIQRTQQEDSAVYLCASSVLAGGEQYFGPGTRLTVT.

The CDR3 nucleotides are TGTGCCAGCAGCTATGGACTCGAGGGTGAGCAGTTCTTC. Its protein is CASSYGLEGEQFF. This chain uses TRBV5-4 with TRBJ2-1; tentatively, D is TRBD2 (5 bases). V lost 3 bases and J lost 9, with 13 bases in between. Germline assignment: CDR1 SGHNT and CDR2 YYREEE (reference sequence). The CDR3 sequence is 13 residues long.

The table lists this clone with a few counts. The rearrangement links TRBV5-1 to TRBJ2-7; tentative D call: TRBD1 (6 bases). CDR3 length: 16 residues. The germline V gene encodes CDR1 SGHRS and CDR2 YFSETQ. Trimming shortened V by 4 bases and J by 0 bases, and 17 bases separated the two germline ends. In DNA, the CDR3 is TGCGCCAGCAGCCCTTCCGGGACAACTAGCTCCTACGAGCAGTACTTC. It is translated as CASSPSGTTSSYEQYF.

CDR3 residues: CAISVGEYNEAFF. CDR3 DNA sequence: TGTGCCATCAGTGTGGGTGAGTATAATGAAGCTTTCTTT. The V and J genes are TRBV10-3 and TRBJ1-1; D call uncertain. This CDR3 has 13 residues. V dropped 4 bases and J dropped 7 bases, with 13 bases sitting between them. Germline V CDR1 and CDR2: ENHRY, SYGVKD.

The V call is TRBV5-6, the J call TRBJ2-7; D remains unclear. CDR3 size: 15 residues. CDR1 is SGHDT, CDR2 YYEEEE, per germline. V was clipped by 3 bases and J by 5 bases, with 18 bases between them. CDR3 coding DNA: TGTGCCAGCAGCTCTTGGAATAGGGCGTTCGACGAGCAGTACTTC. Protein product: CASSSWNRAFDEQYF. Full variable domain (outside the CDR3, taken from reference TRBV5-6 and TRBJ2-7): DAGVTQSPTHLIKTRGQQVTLRCSPKSGHDTVSWYQQALGQGPQFIFQYYEEEERQRGNFPDRFSGHQFPNYSSELNVNALLLGDSALYLCASSSWNRAFDEQYFGPGTRLTVT.

V and J are TRBV12-5 and TRBJ2-5; the match to TRBD2 covers 13 bases. The CDR3 sequence is 16 residues long. Germline V CDR1 and CDR2: LGHNT, FRNRAP. V trimming: 4 bases; J trimming: 5 bases; junction bases outside the gene matches: 7. CDR3: CASGWGTSGNRETQYF. For the CDR3, the DNA is TGTGCTAGTGGTTGGGGGACTAGCGGGAATAGGGAGACCCAGTACTTC.

CDR3 protein: CASSPATGNTEAFF. In DNA form, the CDR3 reads TGTGCCAGCTCACCGGCGACAGGAAACACTGAAGCTTTCTTT. The chain recombines TRBV18 with TRBJ1-1, with a possible D match to TRBD1 (6 bases). This CDR3 region has 14 residues. Per germline, CDR1 KGHSH and CDR2 LQKENI. V was clipped by 3 bases and J by 2 bases, with 10 bases between them. Full variable domain (missing parts from reference TRBV18 and TRBJ1-1): NAGVMQNPRHLVRRRGQEARLRCSPMKGHSHVYWYRQLPEEGLKFMVYLQKENIIDESGMPKERFSAEFPKEGPSILRIQQVVRGDSAAYFCASSPATGNTEAFFGQGTRLTVV.

The V call is TRBV5-1, the J call TRBJ1-1, with D perhaps TRBD1 (6 bases). Trimming pared 0 bases from V and 4 bases from J, leaving 13 bases between. Germline lookup yields CDR1 SGHRS and CDR2 YFSETQ. The CDR3 is made up of 15 amino acids. The CDR3 is CASSLAGRGSTEAFF. The CDR3 bases are TGCGCCAGCAGCTTGGCCGGCAGGGGAAGCACTGAAGCTTTCTTT.

The chain recombines TRBV11-2 with TRBJ1-1, with D unclear. This CDR3 has 14 amino acids. V dropped 4 bases and J dropped 5 bases, with 14 bases sitting between them. Germline CDR1 and CDR2: SGHAT and FQNNGV. The CDR3 spells CASSYEGLGTEAFF. CDR3 DNA: TGTGCCAGCAGCTACGAGGGTCTTGGGACTGAAGCTTTCTTT.

The chain employs TRBV5-5 and TRBJ2-2, with D tentatively TRBD2 (6 bases). From germline, CDR1 is SGHKS and CDR2 YYEKEE (reference sequence). Trimming removed 2 bases at V and 3 bases at J, with 11 bases between. This CDR3 is 15 amino acids long. In DNA form, the CDR3 reads TGTGCCAGCAGCTTCGGCGGGATAGACACCGGGGAGCTGTTTTTT. It yields the protein CASSFGGIDTGELFF.

The genes are TRBV6-1 and TRBJ2-7; D gene ambiguous. Trimming cost V 3 bases and J 1 base, with 4 bases left between them. The germline CDR1 and CDR2 sequences are MNHNS and SASEGT. The CDR3 is 12 residues long. The CDR3 sequence: CASSDGSYEQYF. DNA of the CDR3: TGTGCCAGCAGTGATGGATCCTACGAGCAGTACTTC.

V is TRBV5-1 and J is TRBJ2-4; possibly TRBD1 for D (5 bases). Trimming cost V 0 bases and J 7 bases, with 20 bases left between them. The CDR3 consists of 17 residues. Germline CDR1 is SGHRS and CDR2 is YFSETQ. The CDR3 loop is CASSLGNRQGSGNIQYF. In DNA, the CDR3 is TGCGCCAGCAGCTTGGGGAACCGTCAGGGTTCTGGGAACATTCAGTACTTC.

The CDR3 sequence: CASSRTSGSIGEQFF. CDR3 sequence (DNA): TGTGCCAGCAGCCGGACTAGCGGGAGCATTGGTGAGCAGTTCTTC. This chain connects TRBV6-1 to TRBJ2-1; 13 positions match TRBD2. V shed 6 bases and J 9 bases; nucleotides not matched to a gene: 8. The length of the CDR3 is 15 residues. CDR1 is MNHNS, CDR2 SASEGT, per germline.

This sequence joins TRBV7-9 and TRBJ1-2; no clear D gene. Germline V gene lookup returns CDR1 SEHNR and CDR2 FQNEAQ (reference sequence). Deletions cut 7 bases from V and 4 bases from J, with 16 bases between. The CDR3 covers 14 residues. CDR3 residues: CASTPTEITYGYTF. Written as DNA, the CDR3 is TGTGCCAGCACCCCCACAGAGATTACCTATGGCTACACCTTC.

In this sample, this clone turned up once. V and J are TRBV18 and TRBJ1-3; no definite D call. CDR3 length: 14 residues. Between the trimmed V and J ends, which lost 5 bases and 2 bases, there was a span of 10 bases. Germline loops: CDR1 KGHSH, CDR2 LQKENI. As DNA, the CDR3 is TGTGCCAGCTCAGCCGGGCAGACTGGAAACACCATATATTTT. Translation: CASSAGQTGNTIYF.

This chain uses TRBV7-7 with TRBJ1-1; D gene uncertain. Germline V gene data show CDR1 as SSHAT and CDR2 as FNYEAQ (reference sequence). The CDR3 contains 15 residues. V lost 5 bases and J lost 1, with 14 bases in between. In DNA, the CDR3 is TGTGCCAGCAGCCCCCTATCGGCAGGGAACACTGAAGCTTTCTTT. Translating it yields CASSPLSAGNTEAFF.

The chain recombines TRBV11-2 with TRBJ1-3; D perhaps matches TRBD1 (5 bases). This CDR3 has 18 residues. Trimming stripped 0 bases from V and 0 bases from J, with 15 bases between. CDR1 SGHAT and CDR2 FQNNGV come from the germline V gene. As DNA, the CDR3 is TGTGCCAGCAGCTTAGATATAAGGGGCTCGTACTCTGGAAACACCATATATTTT. Encoded protein: CASSLDIRGSYSGNTIYF.

V gene TRBV5-1 combines with J gene TRBJ2-7, with 8 bases fitting TRBD1. The CDR3 has 15 amino acids. V shed 4 bases and J 0 bases; nucleotides not matched to a gene: 6. Germline CDR1 reads SGHRS; CDR2 reads YFSETQ. CDR3 nucleotides: TGCGCCAGCAGCCGGACCGGGACAGGCTCCTACGAGCAGTACTTC. This codes for CASSRTGTGSYEQYF.

This sequence joins TRBV2 and TRBJ2-5; tentatively, D is TRBD1 or TRBD2 (6 bases each). The germline V and J ends were trimmed by 8 bases and 4 bases, with 17 bases remaining between them. CDR1 is SNHLY and CDR2 is FYNNEI in the germline V gene. This CDR3 spans 14 amino acids. The CDR3 DNA follows: TGTGCCAGCGCCCGAGGGGGGCGCACAGAGACCCAGTACTTC. This gives the protein CASARGGRTETQYF.

The rearrangement uses TRBV4-1 and TRBJ2-7; TRBD2 agrees at 7 bases. This CDR3 comprises 17 residues. Germline values: CDR1 MGHRA, CDR2 YSYEKL. V shed 0 bases, J shed 3 bases, and the junction held 11 bases outside the gene matches. This CDR3 is CASSQDPGLADYYEQYF. DNA of the CDR3: TGCGCCAGCAGCCAAGACCCGGGGCTAGCGGATTACTACGAGCAGTACTTC.

This clone has only one observation. V and J are TRBV25-1 and TRBJ1-2, with D perhaps TRBD1 (6 bases). The CDR3 runs 15 residues. The V end lost 6 bases, the J end lost 6 bases, and 20 bases lay between the germline ends. Germline assignment: CDR1 MGHDK and CDR2 SYGVNS. The CDR3: CASSRGGQGSNGYTF. The CDR3 DNA reads TGTGCCAGCAGCAGGGGCGGGCAGGGTAGTAATGGCTACACCTTC.

The chain uses TRBV5-1 and TRBJ2-7; 9 positions agree with TRBD1. The germline V gene encodes CDR1 SGHRS and CDR2 YFSETQ. The V and J ends lost 4 bases and 6 bases, in that order; junction bases with no gene match: 11. This CDR3 is built from 15 residues. The CDR3 spells CASSPLFDRGSEQYF. The CDR3 DNA follows: TGCGCCAGCAGCCCGCTTTTTGACAGGGGGAGCGAGCAGTACTTC.

The rearrangement joins TRBV4-1 to TRBJ2-2; 11 bases are shared with TRBD2. The CDR3 is made up of 16 amino acids. Per germline, CDR1 MGHRA and CDR2 YSYEKL. J lost 6 bases, V lost 3 bases, and 6 bases had no gene match. The DNA of the CDR3 is TGCGCCAGCAGCCACACTAGCGGGAGATTCGCCGGGGAGCTGTTTTTT. It yields the protein CASSHTSGRFAGELFF.

This sequence joins TRBV19 and TRBJ2-1; weak D call: TRBD1 (6 bases). The CDR3 contains 16 residues. Deletions cut 1 base from V and 4 bases from J, with 14 bases between. CDR1 and CDR2 (germline): LNHDA, SQIVND (reference sequence). The CDR3 spells CASSIALTGSYNEQFF. CDR3 DNA: TGTGCCAGTAGTATAGCCCTGACAGGTAGTTACAATGAGCAGTTCTTC.

This clone turned up a few times. The chain combines TRBV5-1 with TRBJ2-1; perhaps TRBD2 as D (7 bases). Trimming pared 0 bases from V and 6 bases from J, leaving 16 bases between. CDR1 and CDR2 from the germline V gene are SGHRS and YFSETQ. The CDR3 consists of 16 residues. The CDR3, as DNA: TGCGCCAGCAGCTTGGGGGACGGGGGGCAGGGCAATGAGCAGTTCTTC. This gives the protein CASSLGDGGQGNEQFF.